The next 8 T cell receptor beta chains were all read from a single sample in a study of blood T cell repertoires in COVID-19. Clones were read by immunoSEQ multiplex PCR, and TCRdb kept only the in-frame ones, dropping some. Of around 200,000 clones listed, 88% are singletons. Sequenced material: peripheral blood. These receptors originate from a man aged 18 to 30 with active or convalescent COVID-19.

The chain has TRBV15 and TRBJ2-7; D gene uncertain. Trimming took off 0 bases at V and 1 base at J, with 10 bases between the two ends. The CDR3 totals 15 residues. Germline-derived CDR1 and CDR2 are LNHNV and YYDKDF (reference sequence). CDR3: CATSRDLAESYEQYF. The DNA for the CDR3 is TGTGCCACCAGCAGAGATCTGGCAGAATCCTACGAGCAGTACTTC.

This chain links TRBV19 with TRBJ1-3, with TRBD1 identical over 10 bases. The CDR3 has 16 residues. Per germline, CDR1 LNHDA and CDR2 SQIVND (reference sequence). The J segment lost 0 bases and the V segment lost 7 bases, leaving 6 bases of the junction unmatched. The chain's CDR3 is CASTRDRGNSGNTIYF. CDR3 nucleotide sequence: TGTGCCAGTACTCGGGACAGGGGCAACTCTGGAAACACCATATATTTT.

This chain joins TRBV9 and TRBJ2-1; weak D call: TRBD2 (7 bases). Trimming removed 0 bases from V and 9 bases from J, with 16 bases in between. CDR1 is SGDLS, CDR2 YYNGEE, per germline. CDR3 length: 15 amino acids. CDR3 residues: CASSVVGGGNGEQFF. CDR3 DNA sequence: TGTGCCAGCAGCGTAGTGGGAGGGGGTAACGGTGAGCAGTTCTTC. The complete variable domain, with remaining parts taken from reference TRBV9 and TRBJ2-1, reads DSGVTQTPKHLITATGQRVTLRCSPRSGDLSVYWYQQSLDQGLQFLIQYYNGEERAKGNILERFSAQQFPDLHSELNLSSLELGDSALYFCASSVVGGGNGEQFFGPGTRLTVL.

J is TRBJ1-4 and V is TRBV4-3, with unresolved D. Trimming cost V 0 bases and J 3 bases, with 8 bases left between them. CDR1 and CDR2 from the germline V gene are LGHNA and YSLEER. This CDR3 region has 15 residues. CDR3 loop: CASSQEGTANEKLFF. For the CDR3, the DNA is TGCGCCAGCAGCCAAGAGGGCACGGCTAATGAAAAACTGTTTTTT.

This clone was observed once. V gene TRBV6-2 or TRBV6-3 combines with J gene TRBJ2-2; D possibly corresponds to TRBD2 (6 bases). This CDR3 has 15 amino acids. Trimming cost V 6 bases and J 0 bases, with 11 bases left between them. CDR1 is MNHEY and CDR2 is SVGEGT in the germline V gene. The CDR3 region has the DNA TGTGCCAGCAGCGCAAGGGAGGCGAACACCGGGGAGCTGTTTTTT. Translation gives CASSAREANTGELFF.

The V call is TRBV6-5, the J call TRBJ2-7, with D possibly matching TRBD1 (5 bases). Germline V gene lookup returns CDR1 MNHEY and CDR2 SVGAGI. V was cut by 2 bases and J by 3 bases, with 17 bases left in between. The CDR3 runs 16 residues. The CDR3 region is CASSYGAADPRYEQYF. CDR3 DNA: TGTGCCAGCAGTTACGGGGCAGCCGACCCTCGCTACGAGCAGTACTTC.

This clone turned up a few times. In DNA, the CDR3 is TGCGCCAGCAGTGAGTCGGCAGTCAGTGAAGCTTTCTTT. Translation gives CASSESAVSEAFF. The chain couples TRBV10-1 to TRBJ1-1; no clear D gene. The CDR3 covers 13 residues. Trimming took off 0 bases at V and 7 bases at J, with 9 bases between the two ends. In germline, CDR1 is WNHNN, CDR2 SYGVQD (reference sequence).

This chain joins TRBV30 and TRBJ2-5, with D possibly being TRBD1 (6 bases). CDR1 and CDR2 from the germline V gene are GTSNPN and SVGIG (reference sequence). Deletions cut 4 bases from V and 3 bases from J, with 18 bases between. CDR3 length equals 15 residues. CDR3 coding DNA: TGTGCCTGGACTTTAACCGGGACACCTGAAGAGACCCAGTACTTC. Residues: CAWTLTGTPEETQYF.